This T cell receptor beta chain was sequenced during a study of blood T cell repertoires in COVID-19. Study at large: Whether acute or convalescent, the COVID-19 samples came from the United States, Italy and Spain. From T cells, B-cell-depleted T cells, or PBMCs came the material, which was cDNA or gDNA.

Per the original methods: Nucleated cell counts were estimated from reference gene primer amplification. Sequenced by immunoSEQ multiplex PCR; TCRdb stores in-frame clones only, minus some. Clone size and the V and J calls come from that table; the DNA yielded D and trimming. The table has 150,000 to 200,000 clones, about 86% seen once. This clonotype was obtained from a man in his fifties or sixties with active or convalescent COVID-19. The material sequenced was peripheral blood.

CDR3 sequence reads: CASSWGTGRGEKLFF. The CDR3 bases are TGTGCCAGCAGTTGGGGGACAGGGAGGGGTGAAAAACTGTTTTTT. This chain joins TRBV27 and TRBJ1-4; 9 nucleotides agree with TRBD1. The ends lost 4 bases at V and 7 bases at J; junction bases unmatched: 7. This CDR3 comprises 15 residues. CDR1 and CDR2 from the germline V gene are MNHEY and SMNVEV (reference sequence).